This T cell receptor beta chain was sequenced for a study of blood T cells in healthy people across ages. Study-wide results and limits: When set beside aged donors, long-lived donors presented more naive CD4+ cells and higher diversity. Diversity estimates from one million T cells were considered underestimates.

Notes on this clonotype: Its antigen is currently unknown.

CDR3 length: 14 residues. The V end lost 8 bases, the J end lost 3 bases, and 14 bases lay between the germline ends. Germline values: CDR1 LNHNV, CDR2 YYDKDF (reference sequence). A sample-barcoded 5' primer and a J-beta primer mix were used in a second PCR of roughly 7 to 11 cycles. TCRdb re-analysed the 5' RACE reads in MiXCR, keeping a single row per CDR3 protein. The sample has hundreds of thousands of distinct CDR3 sequences, more than 40% seen once. Collection of roughly 9.6 milliliters of peripheral blood was performed for each donor. The sequenced sample was blood. The V and J genes are TRBV15 and TRBJ2-1; perhaps TRBD2 as D (6 bases). The receptor was derived from a man aged 55 to 69 in good health. Written as DNA, the CDR3 is TGTGCCACCCTGGGCGGGGAGCACTACAATGAGCAGTTCTTC. It codes for CATLGGEHYNEQFF.